The rows below give T cell receptor beta chains drawn from one sample of a study of T cells in Graves' hyperthyroidism and ophthalmopathy. TCRdb itself ran the multiplex PCR reads through MiXCR, one entry per CDR3 protein. The data contain fewer than 650,000 distinct CDR3 sequences, around 14% of them singletons. The sample was blood. These TCRs come from a young woman with Graves' hyperthyroidism that later progressed to Graves' ophthalmopathy. The CDR3 runs from the conserved cysteine through the conserved F or W. The D gene is left open where the match is weak. Size is omitted from some rows. Given values are once, few, many or a class for expanded clones.

TRBJ2-2,TRBD2,many,TRBV20-1,CSALAGANTGELFF,TGCAGTGCTCTGGCGGGGGCGAACACCGGGGAGCTGTTTTTT
TRBJ1-2,TRBD1,many,TRBV12-3/TRBV12-4,CASSNRGHGYTF,TGTGCCAGCAGTAACAGGGGTCATGGCTACACCTTC
TRBJ2-4,TRBD1,many,TRBV3-1,CASSTRGGPGNIQYF,TGTGCCAGCAGCACCCGAGGGGGCCCTGGAAACATTCAGTACTTC
TRBJ1-5,NA,many,TRBV12-3/TRBV12-4,CASQARDTGNQPQHF,TGTGCCAGTCAAGCCCGGGACACCGGCAATCAGCCCCAGCATTTT
TRBJ2-7,NA,NA,TRBV11-2,CVSSLDGEYQRDEQYF,TGTGTCAGCAGCTTAGATGGGGAGTACCAACGGGACGAGCAGTACTTC
TRBJ2-1,TRBD2,NA,TRBV9,CASSPGGLAGAFSEQFF,TGTGCCAGCAGCCCCGGTGGACTAGCGGGAGCTTTCTCTGAGCAGTTCTTC
TRBJ2-1,TRBD2,many,TRBV7-9,CASSSGLAGRGFEQFF,TGTGCCAGCAGCTCCGGACTAGCGGGAAGGGGGTTTGAGCAGTTCTTC
TRBJ2-5,NA,NA,TRBV20-1,CSARTLGATGETQYF,TGCAGTGCTAGAACCCTGGGAGCGACGGGCGAGACCCAGTACTTC
TRBJ2-1,NA,many,TRBV29-1,CSVGAGNSYNEQFF,TGCAGCGTTGGGGCAGGGAACTCCTACAATGAGCAGTTCTTC
TRBJ1-5,TRBD1,many,TRBV2,CASSELGGGTGQPQHF,TGTGCCAGCAGTGAGTTGGGAGGGGGCACGGGTCAGCCCCAGCATTTT
TRBJ2-7,TRBD1,many,TRBV29-1,CSVGRDRNYEQYF,TGCAGCGTTGGCCGGGACAGGAACTACGAGCAGTACTTC
TRBJ1-5,NA,few,TRBV3-1,CASSQEMAQPQHF,TGTGCCAGCAGCCAAGAAATGGCGCAGCCCCAGCATTTT
TRBJ1-2,NA,many,TRBV6-1,CASPKARYGYTF,TGTGCCAGCCCCAAGGCTCGCTATGGCTACACCTTC
TRBJ1-2,NA,few,TRBV4-1,CASSQDRDHSGGYTF,TGCGCCAGCAGCCAAGACAGGGATCATTCTGGAGGCTACACCTTC
TRBJ1-2,NA,many,TRBV5-1,CASSLGGLDGYTF,TGCGCCAGCAGCTTGGGTGGACTGGATGGCTACACCTTC
TRBJ2-1,TRBD2,NA,TRBV5-1,CASSLDGTSGDEQFF,TGCGCCAGCAGCTTGGATGGGACTAGCGGGGATGAGCAGTTCTTC
TRBJ1-3,NA,NA,TRBV19,CASSSEGGNTIYF,TGTGCCAGTAGTTCCGAGGGTGGAAACACCATATATTTT
TRBJ1-1,NA,many,TRBV20-1,CSGARTANTEAFF,TGCAGTGGTGCCCGGACAGCTAACACTGAAGCTTTCTTT
TRBJ1-1,NA,many,TRBV7-2,CASSLVSGVDTEAFF,TGTGCCAGCAGCTTAGTATCAGGGGTAGACACTGAAGCTTTCTTT
TRBJ2-7,TRBD2,many,TRBV5-1,CASSLEASGSLGYEQYF,TGCGCCAGCAGCTTGGAAGCTAGCGGCAGCCTGGGCTACGAGCAGTACTTC
TRBJ2-1,TRBD2,NA,TRBV24-1,CATSDLRNSGSEQFF,TGTGCCACCAGTGATTTGAGGAATAGCGGGAGTGAGCAGTTCTTC
TRBJ2-7,NA,many,TRBV27,CASSSHSGDYEQYF,TGTGCCAGCAGTTCACACTCAGGGGACTACGAGCAGTACTTC
TRBJ1-1,NA,many,TRBV29-1,CSVEPGGGTEAFF,TGCAGCGTTGAGCCCGGGGGAGGCACTGAAGCTTTCTTT
TRBJ2-7,TRBD2,many,TRBV18,CASSPSTGTRNEQYF,TGTGCCAGCTCACCTAGTACCGGGACTAGGAACGAGCAGTACTTC
TRBJ2-7,TRBD2,many,TRBV14,CASSQKRTSESYEQYF,TGTGCCAGCAGCCAAAAGCGGACTAGCGAGTCCTACGAGCAGTACTTC
TRBJ2-3,TRBD2,many,TRBV7-3,CASSPGLAGGLDTQYF,TGTGCCAGCAGCCCGGGATTAGCGGGAGGATTAGATACGCAGTATTTT
TRBJ1-1,NA,NA,TRBV29-1,CSAVRGGGTEAFF,TGCAGCGCGGTAAGGGGGGGAGGAACTGAAGCTTTCTTT